Presented here are 31 T cell receptor beta chains from one specimen sequenced in a study of shared clonotypes between healthy human individuals. The assay was immunoSEQ multiplex PCR, and TCRdb's table has in-frame clones only and misses some. The sample has roughly 2 million clones; around 95% are singletons. Sequences were obtained from naive CD4+ T cells sorted from blood. Subset: CD45RA+ positively selected. The receptors derive from a man younger than 30 in good health.

The gene calls are TRBV21-1 and TRBJ1-1; the table's D gene call, TRBD1, was not cross checked with the DNA. TRBV21-1 is marked as a pseudogene. The CDR3 runs to 18 residues. This chain's CDR3 is CASSKAGTGGYRNTEAFF. The DNA of the CDR3 is TGTGCCAGCAGCAAAGCCGGGACAGGGGGCTACAGGAACACTGAAGCTTTCTTT.

This clone appeared once. This sequence joins TRBV11-2 and TRBJ2-7; D is tentatively TRBD1 or TRBD2 (5 bases each). The V gene lost 5 bases and the J gene lost 6 bases, with 17 bases spanning the gap. Germline CDR1 reads SGHAT; CDR2 reads FQNNGV. The CDR3 has 14 amino acids. CDR3 nucleotides: TGTGCCAGCAGCCTCGGGACCCCCCAAGGCGAGCAGTACTTC. Protein: CASSLGTPQGEQYF.

This chain uses TRBV28 with TRBJ1-6, with a possible D match to TRBD1 (5 bases). The CDR3 contains 13 residues. Trimming left V 6 bases short and J 7 bases short, with 10 bases between. CDR1 is MDHEN and CDR2 is SYDVKM in the germline V gene. CDR3 amino acids: CASRGRENSPLHF. CDR3 bases: TGTGCCAGCAGGGGACGTGAAAATTCACCCCTCCACTTT.

Worth noting for this clone: This specimen includes other DNA sequences encoding the same CDR3. The chain has TRBV29-1 and TRBJ1-1, with 8 bases identical to TRBD1. CDR1 is SQVTM, CDR2 ANQGSEA, per germline. Trimming removed 7 bases from V and 0 bases from J; junction bases left unmatched: 4. The CDR3 is made up of 13 amino acids. The CDR3 here is CSAGQGMNTEAFF. The DNA of the CDR3 is TGCAGCGCCGGACAGGGAATGAACACTGAAGCTTTCTTT.

V usage is TRBV28 and J usage is TRBJ2-1, with 11 bases identical to TRBD2. Losses at the gene ends were 5 bases for V and 6 bases for J; bases not matched to a gene: 6. This CDR3 spans 15 amino acids. The germline CDR1 and CDR2 sequences are MDHEN and SYDVKM. The CDR3 reads CASSPRLAGFNEQFF. The CDR3, as DNA: TGTGCCAGCAGTCCCAGACTAGCGGGATTCAATGAGCAGTTCTTC.

In the case of this clone: Other nucleotide sequences from this sample produce the same CDR3. The chain employs TRBV7-8 and TRBJ2-7; 7 bases align to TRBD1. This CDR3 comprises 14 residues. Per germline, CDR1 SGHVS and CDR2 FQNEAQ. V dropped 5 bases and J dropped 0; count of bases not matched to a gene: 4. Here the CDR3 reads CASSPRDSSYEQYF. DNA for the CDR3: TGTGCCAGCAGCCCGAGGGACAGCTCCTACGAGCAGTACTTC.

The V call is TRBV6-5, the J call TRBJ1-1, with D maybe TRBD1 (5 bases). Germline V gene lookup returns CDR1 MNHEY and CDR2 SVGAGI. V shed 0 bases and J shed 0 bases, with 8 bases lying between them. CDR3 length: 15 residues. This CDR3 is CASSYSLTVNTEAFF. The CDR3 region has the DNA TGTGCCAGCAGTTACTCGTTGACAGTGAACACTGAAGCTTTCTTT.

Comments on this clone: This specimen includes other DNA sequences encoding the same CDR3. The chain employs TRBV9 and TRBJ2-7; TRBD1 aligns across 8 bases. Germline V gene lookup returns CDR1 SGDLS and CDR2 YYNGEE. After removal of 2 bases from V and 0 bases from J, the junction contained 4 bases not matched to a gene. The CDR3 extends over 15 amino acids. The CDR3 DNA sequence: TGTGCCAGCAGCGTTGGACAGGGCCCCTCCTACGAGCAGTACTTC. Translating it yields CASSVGQGPSYEQYF.

The chain joins TRBV15 to TRBJ1-3; D may be TRBD1 (6 bases). Trimming took 3 bases from V and 4 from J, leaving 13 bases between them. The germline gives CDR1 LNHNV, CDR2 YYDKDF (reference sequence). There are 15 residues in the CDR3. The CDR3 DNA follows: TGTGCCACCAGCAGCCCCGGACAGCTCGGAAACACCATATATTTT. This gives the protein CATSSPGQLGNTIYF.

The rearrangement uses TRBV14 and TRBJ1-1; 7 bases line up with TRBD1. Trimming took 4 bases from V and 0 from J; bases not matched to a gene: 2. Germline CDR1 reads SGHDN; CDR2 reads FVKESK. This CDR3 spans 14 amino acids. CDR3 region: CASSLQGVNTEAFF. The CDR3 DNA follows: TGTGCCAGCAGCCTCCAGGGGGTGAACACTGAAGCTTTCTTT.

CDR3 residues: CASSGNQWGATNEKLFF. The CDR3 region has the DNA TGTGCCAGCAGTGGTAACCAGTGGGGGGCGACTAATGAAAAACTGTTTTTT. The chain uses TRBV25-1 and TRBJ1-4; the D gene is possibly TRBD1 (6 bases). This CDR3 is built from 17 residues. V shed 4 bases and J shed 2 bases, with 17 bases lying between them. Germline CDR1 and CDR2: MGHDK and SYGVNS. Complete variable domain (other parts from reference TRBV25-1 and TRBJ1-4): EADIYQTPRYLVIGTGKKITLECSQTMGHDKMYWYQQDPGMELHLIHYSYGVNSTEKGDLSSESTVSRIRTEHFPLTLESARPSHTSQYLCASSGNQWGATNEKLFFGSGTQLSVL.

The V call is TRBV5-1, the J call TRBJ2-5; D perhaps matches TRBD2 (5 bases). There are 14 residues in the CDR3. V was shortened by 0 bases and J by 5 bases, with 11 bases between the two germline ends. CDR1 is SGHRS, CDR2 YFSETQ, per germline. The CDR3 bases are TGCGCCAGCAGCTTGGCTCGGGATTGGGAGACCCAGTACTTC. The encoded protein is CASSLARDWETQYF.

This chain connects TRBV5-1 to TRBJ2-7; 8 nucleotides agree with TRBD1. Losses at the gene ends were 2 bases for V and 5 bases for J; bases not matched to a gene: 9. There are 15 residues in the CDR3. The germline V gene encodes CDR1 SGHRS and CDR2 YFSETQ. The CDR3 DNA reads as TGCGCCAGCAGCTTCATGACAGGGGATATCAACGAGCAGTACTTC. Residues: CASSFMTGDINEQYF.

This sequence joins TRBV10-3 and TRBJ2-4; D is perhaps TRBD1 (5 bases). Germline CDR1 ENHRY, CDR2 SYGVKD. The V end was cut by 2 bases, the J end by 0 bases, with 20 bases between. The CDR3 loop spans 19 amino acids. CDR3 DNA sequence: TGTGCCATCAGTGAGGGACATTCAGATTCGCAACTAGCCAAAAACATTCAGTACTTC. Protein product: CAISEGHSDSQLAKNIQYF.

The V gene is TRBV9, the J gene TRBJ2-2; perhaps TRBD2 as D (5 bases). Trimming cost V 5 bases and J 13 bases, with 24 bases left between them. Germline V gene sequence: CDR1 SGDLS, CDR2 YYNGEE. The CDR3 is 15 amino acids. The CDR3 protein is CASRPEGTPSAGLFF. CDR3 nucleotide sequence: TGTGCCAGCAGACCCGAGGGTACCCCCTCGGCGGGGCTGTTTTTT.

This clone appeared once. The V gene is TRBV7-8, the J gene TRBJ2-3, with TRBD1 matching over 8 bases. The CDR3 sequence is 13 residues long. V trimming: 8 bases; J trimming: 2 bases; junction bases outside the gene matches: 3. Germline CDR1 SGHVS, CDR2 FQNEAQ. The CDR3 DNA reads as TGTGCCAGCGGGGACAGGTTCACAGATACGCAGTATTTT. Protein product: CASGDRFTDTQYF. Drawing the rest from reference TRBV7-8 and TRBJ2-3, the complete variable domain is GAGVSQSPRYKVAKRGQDVALRCDPISGHVSLFWYQQALGQGPEFLTYFQNEAQLDKSGLPSDRFFAERPEGSVSTLKIQRTQQEDSAVYLCASGDRFTDTQYFGPGTRLTVL.

CDR3: CASSLDRAGNEQYF. The CDR3 bases are TGTGCCAGCAGCTTGGACCGGGCGGGAAACGAGCAGTACTTC. The rearrangement joins TRBV11-2 to TRBJ2-7; D perhaps matches TRBD2 (6 bases). Germline assignment: CDR1 SGHAT and CDR2 FQNNGV. This CDR3 is built from 14 residues. Trimming pared 3 bases from V and 5 bases from J, leaving 14 bases between.

The chain links TRBV7-9 to TRBJ2-7, with a weak D call TRBD2 (5 bases). The germline V gene encodes CDR1 SEHNR and CDR2 FQNEAQ (reference sequence). The germline V and J ends were trimmed by 1 base and 1 base, with 8 bases remaining between them. The CDR3 contains 14 residues. CDR3 region: CASSLDGESYEQYF. Written as DNA, the CDR3 is TGTGCCAGCAGCTTAGACGGGGAGTCCTACGAGCAGTACTTC.

This clone has more than one count but fewer than ten. The chain links TRBV12-5 to TRBJ1-5, with D possibly TRBD1 on 5 matching bases. V lost 0 bases and J lost 2, with 14 bases in between. The length of the CDR3 is 17 residues. The germline CDR1 and CDR2 sequences are LGHNT and FRNRAP. The CDR3 nucleotides are TGTGCTAGTGGTTTGGTACTGGCAGGGAGCGGCAATCAGCCCCAGCATTTT. It translates to CASGLVLAGSGNQPQHF. The whole variable domain, remainder taken from reference TRBV12-5 and TRBJ1-5, is DARVTQTPRHKVTEMGQEVTMRCQPILGHNTVFWYRQTMMQGLELLAYFRNRAPLDDSGMPKDRFSAEMPDATLATLKIQPSEPRDSAVYFCASGLVLAGSGNQPQHFGDGTRLSIL.

The gene calls are TRBV6-4 and TRBJ2-1, with 14 bases matching TRBD2. The CDR3 contains 15 residues. Losses at the gene ends were 6 bases for V and 7 bases for J; bases not matched to a gene: 5. Germline V gives CDR1 MRHNA, CDR2 SNTAGT. CDR3 sequence: CASSERTSGRNEQFF. Here the CDR3 DNA reads TGTGCCAGCAGCGAAAGGACTAGCGGGAGGAATGAGCAGTTCTTC.

A few counts support this clone. The chain combines TRBV5-1 with TRBJ1-5, with D possibly being TRBD1 (5 bases). This CDR3 spans 15 amino acids. The V and J ends lost 2 bases and 3 bases respectively, with 12 bases between them. The germline CDR1 and CDR2 sequences are SGHRS and YFSETQ. The chain's CDR3 is CASSLAGFDNQPQHF. CDR3 bases: TGCGCCAGCAGCTTAGCAGGGTTTGACAATCAGCCCCAGCATTTT.

V is TRBV5-1 and J is TRBJ1-3, with D unclear. This CDR3 contains 16 residues. CDR1 SGHRS and CDR2 YFSETQ come from the germline V gene. Trimming stripped 4 bases from V and 4 bases from J, with 18 bases between. This CDR3 is CASSPREGGSGNTIYF. As DNA, the CDR3 is TGCGCCAGCAGCCCACGGGAGGGAGGCTCCGGAAACACCATATATTTT. Supplemented by reference TRBV5-1 and TRBJ1-3, the full variable domain reads KAGVTQTPRYLIKTRGQQVTLSCSPISGHRSVSWYQQTPGQGLQFLFEYFSETQRNKGNFPGRFSGRQFSNSRSEMNVSTLELGDSALYLCASSPREGGSGNTIYFGEGSWLTVV.

V usage is TRBV30 and J usage is TRBJ2-5; tentatively, D is TRBD1 or TRBD2 (5 bases each). The ends were cut back, 0 bases at V and 4 bases at J, with 18 bases in the middle. Germline CDR1 and CDR2: GTSNPN and SVGIG (reference sequence). The CDR3 sequence is 16 residues long. The CDR3 sequence is CAWSVRGRGQRETQYF. The CDR3 nucleotides read TGTGCCTGGAGTGTAAGGGGCAGAGGGCAACGAGAGACCCAGTACTTC.

In the case of this clone: This same CDR3 is encoded by further DNA sequences in the sample. This chain joins TRBV18 and TRBJ1-1; 8 bases line up with TRBD1. The CDR3 runs 14 residues. J gave up 5 bases and V 3 bases, and 5 bases lay outside the gene matches. Germline CDR1 and CDR2: KGHSH and LQKENI. The CDR3 loop is CASSPGQGGTEAFF. DNA of the CDR3: TGTGCCAGCTCACCTGGACAGGGCGGAACTGAAGCTTTCTTT.

The chain combines TRBV6-5 with TRBJ2-7, with 9 bases aligning to TRBD2. Trimming at V came to 5 bases and at J to 6 bases, leaving 11 bases not matched to a gene. Germline V gene lookup returns CDR1 MNHEY and CDR2 SVGAGI. The CDR3 runs to 15 residues. The CDR3 DNA is TGTGCCAGCAGTCGTCGGACTAGCGCAAGTGGCGAGCAGTACTTC. Encoded protein: CASSRRTSASGEQYF.

A note on this clone: Additional DNA sequences in this sample encode the identical CDR3. The V gene is TRBV5-1, the J gene TRBJ2-2; D is undetermined. Trimming left V 0 bases short and J 1 base short, with 7 bases between. This CDR3 comprises 15 residues. CDR1 is SGHRS, CDR2 YFSETQ, per germline. CDR3 sequence: CASSLDGENTGELFF. The CDR3 DNA reads as TGCGCCAGCAGCTTGGACGGTGAGAACACCGGGGAGCTGTTTTTT.

The chain links TRBV2 to TRBJ2-7, with D possibly matching TRBD1 (6 bases). Germline loops: CDR1 SNHLY, CDR2 FYNNEI. This CDR3 contains 13 residues. Between the trimmed V and J ends, which lost 7 bases and 3 bases, there was a span of 13 bases. The CDR3 DNA follows: TGTGCCAGCAAGGGGGACATCCGCTACGAGCAGTACTTC. Translating gives CASKGDIRYEQYF.

The V call is TRBV5-5, the J call TRBJ2-7; the D is unclear. V lost 0 bases, J lost 3 bases, and 13 bases lay in between. The CDR3 extends over 15 amino acids. Germline CDR1 and CDR2: SGHKS and YYEKEE (reference sequence). The CDR3 bases are TGTGCCAGCAGCTTGGACTCCCTCGGGTTCTACGAGCAGTACTTC. Its translation is CASSLDSLGFYEQYF.

A single count supports this clone. The chain carries TRBV4-1 and TRBJ2-1, with a tentative D call TRBD1 (5 bases). Per the germline V gene, CDR1 is MGHRA and CDR2 is YSYEKL. V was shortened by 1 base and J by 7 bases, with 14 bases between the two germline ends. The CDR3 sequence is 15 residues long. The CDR3, as DNA: TGCGCCAGCAGCCAAGTCGCCCGACAGTTAAATGAGCAGTTCTTC. Translating it yields CASSQVARQLNEQFF.

The V call is TRBV21-1, the J call TRBJ2-7; TRBD2 is taken as the D call from the table, unchecked against the DNA. TRBV21-1 is a recognized pseudogene. This CDR3 comprises 18 residues. This CDR3 reads CASSNGTSGRSGSYEQYF. The CDR3 region has the DNA TGTGCCAGCAGCAACGGGACTAGCGGGAGGTCGGGGTCCTACGAGCAGTACTTC.

This chain joins TRBV5-1 and TRBJ1-2, with D possibly matching TRBD1 (5 bases). V dropped 0 bases and J dropped 3 bases, with 15 bases sitting between them. Germline V gene lookup returns CDR1 SGHRS and CDR2 YFSETQ. There are 16 residues in the CDR3. The chain's CDR3 is CASSLGGYGGDYGYTF. CDR3 DNA sequence: TGCGCCAGCAGCTTGGGAGGATATGGGGGAGACTATGGCTACACCTTC.